Presented here are 21 T cell receptor beta chains from one specimen sequenced in a study of cytomegalovirus exposure and HLA in healthy donors. The study ran its PCR with 60 Vbeta and 13 Jbeta primers. Sequencing was performed with immunoSEQ multiplex PCR; in TCRdb, only in-frame clones are kept and a portion is missing. The sample includes 180,000 or so clones, more than 70% of them seen just once. Input material: PBMCs. The receptors come from a girl aged 10 to 17 in good health and CMV-seropositive.

V gene TRBV10-3 combines with J gene TRBJ2-5, with 8 bases fitting TRBD1. Germline values: CDR1 ENHRY, CDR2 SYGVKD. The CDR3 is 14 residues long. The ends lost 5 bases at V and 2 bases at J; junction bases unmatched: 4. In DNA form, the CDR3 reads TGTGCCATCAGTATGAGGACAGGGCAAGAGACCCAGTACTTC. Protein sequence: CAISMRTGQETQYF.

The CDR3, as DNA: TGTGCCAGTAGTTTCACAGGGCAAAACATTCAGTACTTC. Its translation: CASSFTGQNIQYF. The chain employs TRBV19 and TRBJ2-4; the D gene is possibly TRBD1 (6 bases). V lost 5 bases and J lost 5, with 10 bases in between. The CDR3 totals 13 residues. Germline lookup yields CDR1 LNHDA and CDR2 SQIVND (reference sequence).

The chain recombines TRBV2 with TRBJ1-5, with D possibly TRBD1 on 6 matching bases. The germline V and J ends were trimmed by 3 bases and 16 bases, with 16 bases remaining between them. The CDR3 contains 12 residues. CDR1 SNHLY and CDR2 FYNNEI come from the germline V gene. CDR3 bases: TGTGCCAGCAGTGACCCACAGGGTTTTTCTCATTTT. This encodes CASSDPQGFSHF.

The rearrangement joins TRBV10-1 to TRBJ2-1; the match to TRBD2 covers 10 bases. V shed 0 bases and J 6 bases; nucleotides not matched to a gene: 8. The CDR3 covers 17 residues. Germline CDR1 and CDR2: WNHNN and SYGVQD (reference sequence). The CDR3, as DNA: TGCGCCAGCAGTGAGTCGAACTCAGCGGGAGGGTTCAATGAGCAGTTCTTC. Protein: CASSESNSAGGFNEQFF.

The gene calls are TRBV6-5 and TRBJ2-7, with TRBD2 matching 14 bases. The CDR3 covers 14 residues. Per germline, CDR1 MNHEY and CDR2 SVGAGI. V lost 7 bases to trimming and J lost 5 bases; unmatched junction nucleotides: 4. The CDR3: CASTRLAGGNEQYF. CDR3 nucleotides: TGTGCCAGCACCAGACTAGCGGGAGGGAACGAGCAGTACTTC.

The chain's CDR3 is CASSSRGHITDTQYF. CDR3 in DNA: TGTGCCAGCAGCTCCAGGGGTCACATCACAGATACGCAGTATTTT. The chain is built from TRBV7-3 and TRBJ2-3, with a tentative D call TRBD1 (6 bases). Trimming stripped 4 bases from V and 2 bases from J, with 13 bases between. Germline loops: CDR1 SGHTA, CDR2 FQGTGA. CDR3 size: 15 residues.

This clone was detected a few times. CDR3 bases: TGCGCCAGCAGCTGGAGGGGACTAGCGAATGCGAATGAGCAGTTCTTC. Its translation is CASSWRGLANANEQFF. The chain couples TRBV5-1 to TRBJ2-1; 10 bases map to TRBD2. The V and J ends lost 3 bases and 7 bases, in that order; junction bases with no gene match: 10. In germline, CDR1 is SGHRS, CDR2 YFSETQ. The CDR3 contains 16 residues.

The chain recombines TRBV19 with TRBJ1-2; 7 bases map to TRBD1. Losses at the gene ends were 1 base for V and 6 bases for J; bases not matched to a gene: 8. The CDR3 totals 15 residues. CDR1 and CDR2 (germline): LNHDA, SQIVND (reference sequence). The chain's CDR3 is CASSIGGAGTDGYTF. CDR3 nucleotides: TGTGCCAGTAGTATAGGAGGAGCTGGGACAGATGGCTACACCTTC. Supplemented by reference TRBV19 and TRBJ1-2, the full variable domain reads DGGITQSPKYLFRKEGQNVTLSCEQNLNHDAMYWYRQDPGQGLRLIYYSQIVNDFQKGDIAEGYSVSREKKESFPLTVTSAQKNPTAFYLCASSIGGAGTDGYTFGSGTRLTVV.

This sequence joins TRBV19 and TRBJ2-3; 7 positions match TRBD1. The CDR3 length is 17 residues. Germline V gives CDR1 LNHDA, CDR2 SQIVND (reference sequence). Trimming took 0 bases from V and 2 from J; bases not matched to a gene: 8. CDR3 loop: CASSIDRQGIFTDTQYF. The CDR3 DNA reads TGTGCCAGTAGTATAGACCGACAGGGTATTTTCACAGATACGCAGTATTTT.

The genes are TRBV28 and TRBJ1-4; TRBD1 is a possible D gene (5 bases). CDR1 MDHEN and CDR2 SYDVKM come from the germline V gene. The CDR3 is made up of 14 amino acids. With 4 bases removed from V and 6 bases from J, the gap between germline ends came to 12 bases. The CDR3 region is CASSWEDMYEKLFF. The DNA of the CDR3 is TGTGCCAGCAGTTGGGAGGACATGTATGAAAAACTGTTTTTT.

The V gene is TRBV10-3, the J gene TRBJ1-3; TRBD1 matches 7 bases. Per germline, CDR1 ENHRY and CDR2 SYGVKD. The CDR3 spans 18 residues. With V trimmed by 0 bases and J by 2 bases, 10 bases remained unmatched. The CDR3 DNA reads TGTGCCATCAGTGAGTCTGAGAGTGAACAGGGGACTGGAAACACCATATATTTT. This gives the protein CAISESESEQGTGNTIYF.

The chain couples TRBV4-1 to TRBJ2-5; 7 positions agree with TRBD1. Near its end, the DNA agrees better with TRBJ2-7, so the J call may be wrong. This CDR3 comprises 14 residues. Germline V lookup: CDR1 MGHRA, CDR2 YSYEKL. In nucleotides, the CDR3 is TGCGCCAGCAGCCAGCGACAGGGTGGCTACGAGCAGTACTTC. As protein: CASSQRQGGYEQYF.

The V and J genes are TRBV30 and TRBJ1-4; D unclear. V dropped 5 bases and J dropped 7 bases, with 8 bases sitting between them. There are 11 residues in the CDR3. CDR1 and CDR2 from the germline V gene are GTSNPN and SVGIG (reference sequence). As DNA, the CDR3 is TGTGCCTGGGGGGAGGGTGAAAAACTGTTTTTT. Its protein is CAWGEGEKLFF.

This chain uses TRBV19 with TRBJ1-2; D uncertain. V was pared by 6 bases and J by 8 bases, with 16 bases between. The CDR3 runs 13 residues. The germline gives CDR1 LNHDA, CDR2 SQIVND (reference sequence). CDR3 DNA: TGTGCCAGTAGGGCCACCTCGGCGCGGGGCTACACCTTC. It specifies CASRATSARGYTF.

The CDR3 protein is CSVAQQGAGGIQYF. CDR3 DNA sequence: TGCAGCGTTGCCCAACAGGGGGCAGGTGGCATTCAGTACTTC. The chain has TRBV29-1 and TRBJ2-4, with 9 bases lining up with TRBD1. Germline values: CDR1 SQVTM, CDR2 ANQGSEA. The CDR3 totals 14 residues. V lost 4 bases, J lost 9 bases, and 10 bases stayed unmatched. The full variable domain, completed using reference TRBV29-1 and TRBJ2-4, is SAVISQKPSRDICQRGTSLTIQCQVDSQVTMMFWYRQQPGQSLTLIATANQGSEATYESGFVIDKFPISRPNLTFSTLTVSNMSPEDSSIYLCSVAQQGAGGIQYFGAGTRLSVL.

As concerns this clone: The junction differs from germline at one of its ends, possibly a read error. The chain links TRBV6-5 to TRBJ1-2; TRBD1 aligns across 7 bases. The germline V gene encodes CDR1 MNHEY and CDR2 SVGAGI. This CDR3 has 14 amino acids. The CDR3 is CASSYFKGAKGSFF. In nucleotides, the CDR3 is TGTGCCAGCAGTTACTTCAAGGGGGCGAAGGGGTCGTTCTTC.

The J gene is TRBJ1-4, the V gene TRBV18; D possibly corresponds to TRBD1 (5 bases). CDR1 is KGHSH, CDR2 LQKENI, per germline. V was clipped by 3 bases and J by 8 bases, with 16 bases between them. The CDR3 is 15 residues long. This CDR3 is CASSPNGGFREKLFF. The CDR3 DNA follows: TGTGCCAGCTCACCGAACGGGGGATTCCGGGAAAAACTGTTTTTT.

This clone has just a few counts. The chain recombines TRBV4-1 with TRBJ1-5; D gene unclear. Trimming left V 5 bases short and J 1 base short, with 9 bases between. The CDR3 has 14 residues. Germline loops: CDR1 MGHRA, CDR2 YSYEKL. The CDR3 is CASSTTGSNQPQHF. Here the CDR3 DNA reads TGCGCCAGCAGCACCACGGGAAGCAATCAGCCCCAGCATTTT.

The V call is TRBV6-5, the J call TRBJ2-4; 10 bases fit TRBD1. J lost 7 bases, V lost 8 bases, and 5 bases had no gene match. Per the germline V gene, CDR1 is MNHEY and CDR2 is SVGAGI. CDR3 size: 13 residues. The CDR3 bases are TGTGCCAGCGGGGGGACAGGGGTTAACATTCAGTACTTC. It specifies CASGGTGVNIQYF.

This clone was counted once. V gene TRBV6-5 combines with J gene TRBJ2-5, with 9 bases identical to TRBD2. V was clipped by 8 bases and J by 3 bases; unmatched bases: 1. The CDR3 extends over 12 amino acids. Germline assignment: CDR1 MNHEY and CDR2 SVGAGI. CDR3 residues: CASWTSEETQYF. In DNA, the CDR3 is TGTGCCAGCTGGACTAGCGAAGAGACCCAGTACTTC.

The chain couples TRBV29-1 to TRBJ1-1; no clear D. The CDR3 is 10 amino acids. Germline lookup yields CDR1 SQVTM and CDR2 ANQGSEA. V dropped 7 bases and J dropped 1 base, with 4 bases sitting between them. The CDR3 here is CSARNTEAFF. As DNA, the CDR3 is TGCAGCGCCAGGAACACTGAAGCTTTCTTT.